The clone carrying this TCR beta chain turned up a few times. The sample is drawn from a study of T-cell reconstitution after alpha-beta-depleted transplantation in children. Unique molecular identifiers were incorporated when the TCRbeta library was constructed. TCRdb fed the PCR reads into MiXCR, producing one record per CDR3 protein. The table records fewer than 750,000 distinct CDR3 sequences, roughly 27% of them present only once. CDR3 size: 15 residues. V shed 0 bases and J shed 5 bases, with 14 bases lying between them. Germline V gene sequence: CDR1 SGHDT, CDR2 YYEEEE. J is TRBJ2-5 and V is TRBV5-6, with D possibly being TRBD1 or TRBD2 (5 bases each). The sequence was obtained from a boy younger than two with Wiskott-Aldrich syndrome, due to receive a stem cell transplant. Here the sequenced sample was PBMCs, taken before TCRalphabeta/CD19-depleted stem cell transplant. CDR3 nucleotide sequence: TGTGCCAGCAGCTTGGGGGGGTTTGAGGTGGAGACCCAGTACTTC. Amino acids: CASSLGGFEVETQYF.